The text below deals with one T cell receptor (beta chain). What it binds is not known. These data originate in a study of T cell responses to AZD1222 COVID-19 vaccine. Study results and caveats: It was only after the peak T cell response that any repertoires were sampled. Donors were mostly white British, more females; clonal diversity possibly underestimated. Targets within unmutated variant regions were reportedly found for nearly half of spike-specific TCRs.

Germline CDR1 is MGHDK and CDR2 is SYGVNS. This CDR3 region has 17 residues. The V end was cut by 5 bases, the J end by 5 bases, with 23 bases between. Measured with immunoSEQ multiplex PCR; TCRdb has only the in-frame clones, and not every one. The table shows over 100,000 clones, with roughly 88% occurring only once. The source of this sequence is an adult in good health. V is TRBV25-1 and J is TRBJ2-3, with D maybe TRBD1 (5 bases). The material was peripheral blood, obtained on day 0 of AZD1222 vaccination. The CDR3 here is CASSPSQLAGWGDTQYF. CDR3 nucleotides: TGTGCCAGCAGTCCCTCCCAGCTGGCAGGGTGGGGAGATACGCAGTATTTT.